This T cell receptor (beta chain) comes out of a study of blood T cells in healthy people across ages. Study-level points and caveats: Correlation between TCR beta diversity and naive T cell percentage was strong.

Comment on this clonotype: What it binds is not known.

The germline V gene has CDR1 MGHDK and CDR2 SYGVNS. The V and J ends lost 6 bases and 14 bases, in that order; junction bases with no gene match: 6. The length of the CDR3 is 11 residues. Together with a sample-barcoded 5' primer, a J-beta primer mix was included in a second PCR lasting roughly 6 to 12 cycles. Each CDR3 protein is one row after TCRdb ran MiXCR on the 5' RACE reads. The sample has some 1,800,000 distinct CDR3 sequences, about two fifths seen once; the top ten hold roughly 24%. This TCR was sampled from a human donor in good health. Sequencing used blood. The chain couples TRBV25-1 to TRBJ2-3; TRBD1 matches at 9 bases. The CDR3 loop is CASRDRGALYF. The DNA for the CDR3 is TGTGCCAGCAGGGACAGGGGAGCTCTGTATTTT.